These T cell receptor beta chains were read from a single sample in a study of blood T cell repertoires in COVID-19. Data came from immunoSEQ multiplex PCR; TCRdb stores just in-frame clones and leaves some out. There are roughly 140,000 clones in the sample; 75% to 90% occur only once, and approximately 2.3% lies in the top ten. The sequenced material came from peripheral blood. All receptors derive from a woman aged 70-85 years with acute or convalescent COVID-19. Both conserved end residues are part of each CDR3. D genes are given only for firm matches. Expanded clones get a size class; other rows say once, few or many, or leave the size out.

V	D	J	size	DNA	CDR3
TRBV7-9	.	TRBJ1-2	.	TGTGCCAGCAGCTTAGGGCAGGCGAACTATGGCTACACCTTC	CASSLGQANYGYTF
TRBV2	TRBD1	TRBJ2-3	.	TGTGCCAGCAGTGCCGATCTTACCGGGACAGGGCGGGGAGATACGCAGTATTTT	CASSADLTGTGRGDTQYF
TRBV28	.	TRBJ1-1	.	TGTGCCAGCACCCCGTGGGGCGCGCGGGGGGCTTTCTTT	CASTPWGARGAFF
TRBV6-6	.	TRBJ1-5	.	TGTGCCAGCGGGGGGAATCAGCCCCAGCATTTT	CASGGNQPQHF
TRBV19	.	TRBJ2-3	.	TGTGCCAGTAGTATCTTCGGGGTAGTAGATACGCAGTATTTT	CASSIFGVVDTQYF
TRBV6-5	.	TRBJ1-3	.	TGTGCCAGCAGCCAAACAGGCCCCTCTGGAAACACCATATATTTT	CASSQTGPSGNTIYF
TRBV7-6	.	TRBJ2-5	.	TGTGCCAGCAGCTTAGGTAGCGTCAGAGAGACCCAGTACTTC	CASSLGSVRETQYF
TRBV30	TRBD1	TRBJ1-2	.	TGTGCCTGGAGTGCCCCCACCAGACAGGGGGCGCGAAGTGGCTACACCTTC	CAWSAPTRQGARSGYTF
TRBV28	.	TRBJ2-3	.	TGTGCCAGCAGTTTACCATCCGGAGATACGCAGTATTTT	CASSLPSGDTQYF
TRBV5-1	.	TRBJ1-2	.	TGCGCCAGCAGCTCAGGGAAATATGGCTACACCTTC	CASSSGKYGYTF
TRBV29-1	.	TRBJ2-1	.	TGCAGCGTTGAAAGGGACTCCCTCGGCTCCTACAATGAGCAGTTCTTC	CSVERDSLGSYNEQFF
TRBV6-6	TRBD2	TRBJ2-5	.	TGTGCCAGCAGTTACGAGGGCGGGGGGGCCCGGGAGACCCAGTACTTC	CASSYEGGGARETQYF
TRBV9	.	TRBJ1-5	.	TGTGCCAGCAGCGCGCGACTCAATCAGCCCCAGCATTTT	CASSARLNQPQHF
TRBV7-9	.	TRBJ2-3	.	TGTGCCAGCAGCCAAGGGGGTCCGACCACAGATACGCAGTATTTT	CASSQGGPTTDTQYF
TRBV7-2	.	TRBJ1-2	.	TGTGCCAGCAGCGACTCCAGGGGTGCCTACACCTTC	CASSDSRGAYTF
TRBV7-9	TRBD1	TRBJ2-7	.	TGTGCCAGCAGCCCGGGACAGATTGCCTACGAGCAGTACTTC	CASSPGQIAYEQYF
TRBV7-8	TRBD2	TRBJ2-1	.	TGTGCCAGCAGGGCATTAGCGGGCCTCTCCTACAATGAGCAGTTCTTC	CASRALAGLSYNEQFF
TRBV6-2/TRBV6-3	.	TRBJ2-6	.	TGTGCCAGCAGTTACCCGACAGTCCGTAGCTCTGGGGCCAACGTCCTGACTTTC	CASSYPTVRSSGANVLTF
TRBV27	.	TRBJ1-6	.	TGTGCCAGCAGTTTGGCCCGGACTGCGTCCTATAATTCACCCCTCCACTTT	CASSLARTASYNSPLHF
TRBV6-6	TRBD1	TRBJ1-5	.	TGTGCCAGCAGTTACAGCCGGGACAGGGTATGGCAGCCCCAGCATTTT	CASSYSRDRVWQPQHF
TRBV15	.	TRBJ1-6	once	TGTGCCACCAGCAGAGATGTACAGGAACCCCTCCACTTT	CATSRDVQEPLHF
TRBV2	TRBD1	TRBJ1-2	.	TGTGCCAGCAGCGAATCTGGGACAGGTTTATTTGGCTACACCTTC	CASSESGTGLFGYTF
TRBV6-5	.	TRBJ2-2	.	TGTGCCAGCGGTAGCCGACTAGACACCGGGGAGCTGTTTTTT	CASGSRLDTGELFF
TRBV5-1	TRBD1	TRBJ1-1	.	TGCGCCAGCAGCTCCCAGGCAGGGGGTATGAACACTGAAGCTTTCTTT	CASSSQAGGMNTEAFF
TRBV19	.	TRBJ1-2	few	TGTGCCAGTAGAAACGGGGACAAAACTAACTATGGCTACACCTTC	CASRNGDKTNYGYTF
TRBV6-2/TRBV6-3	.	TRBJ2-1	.	TGTGCCAGCAGTTACCTTAGCGGCGGGGCGCGGGCCTACTACAATGAGCAGTTCTTC	CASSYLSGGARAYYNEQFF
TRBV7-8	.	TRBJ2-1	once	TGTGCCAGCAGTCAGCCTCGACCGGGGTTAGCGACGTACAATGAGCAGTTCTTC	CASSQPRPGLATYNEQFF
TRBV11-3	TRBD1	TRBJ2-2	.	TGTGCCAGCAGCCCGGGACAGGGGGCTAACACCGGGGAGCTGTTTTTT	CASSPGQGANTGELFF
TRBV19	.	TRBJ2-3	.	TGTGCCAGTAGTGCCGGACAGAAGGGAAGCACAGATACGCAGTATTTT	CASSAGQKGSTDTQYF
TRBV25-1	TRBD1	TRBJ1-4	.	TGTGCCAGCAGAGTGACAGGGAGCGGTGAAAAACTGTTTTTT	CASRVTGSGEKLFF
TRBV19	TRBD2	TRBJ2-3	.	TGTGCCAGTAGTATAGCCGGGGGGTGGGATACGCAGTATTTT	CASSIAGGWDTQYF
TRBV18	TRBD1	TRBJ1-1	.	TGTGCCAGCTCACCAGGACAGGGTAAGACTGAAGCTTTCTTT	CASSPGQGKTEAFF
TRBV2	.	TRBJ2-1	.	TGTGCCAGCGAAGCCAACAATGAGCAGTTCTTC	CASEANNEQFF
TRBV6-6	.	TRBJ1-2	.	TGTGCCTCAGCTCTCCCACCGGGGAACTATGGCTACACCTTC	CASALPPGNYGYTF
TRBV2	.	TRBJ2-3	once	TGTGCCAGCACTCCCAGGCGCACAGATACGCAGTATTTT	CASTPRRTDTQYF
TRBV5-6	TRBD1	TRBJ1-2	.	TGTGCCAGCAGCGTTAGGACAGGGCTAGCTAACTATGGCTACACCTTC	CASSVRTGLANYGYTF
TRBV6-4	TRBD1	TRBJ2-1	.	TGTGCCAGCAGTGACTCAGGGGCAGGGGGCGATGAGCAGTTCTTC	CASSDSGAGGDEQFF
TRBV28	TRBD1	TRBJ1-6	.	TGTGCCAGCAGTTTATCTACAGGGGGCAATTCACCCCTCCACTTT	CASSLSTGGNSPLHF
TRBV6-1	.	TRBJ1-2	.	TGTGCCAGCAGTGACAGAAACTATGGCTACACCTTC	CASSDRNYGYTF
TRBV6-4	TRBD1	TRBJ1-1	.	TGTGCCAGCAGGAGTGACAGGGGCACTGAAGCTTTCTTT	CASRSDRGTEAFF
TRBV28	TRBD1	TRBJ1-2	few	TGTGCCAGCAAGCAGGGGGGTAACTATGGCTACACCTTC	CASKQGGNYGYTF
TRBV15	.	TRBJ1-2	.	TGTGCCACCAGCTCGGACGGAGGATTTACACCCTATGGCTACACCTTC	CATSSDGGFTPYGYTF